The next 16 T cell receptor beta chains were all read from a single sample in a study of blood T cell repertoires in COVID-19. TCRdb keeps only in-frame clones here, not all; method: immunoSEQ multiplex PCR. The data contain around 400,000 clones, more than 75% of them singletons. The sequencing input was peripheral blood. These receptors came from a woman aged 55-75 years with COVID-19, enrolled during active disease.

V gene TRBV5-1 combines with J gene TRBJ1-3; no clear D. V was cut by 0 bases and J by 0 bases, with 10 bases left in between. Germline V CDR1 and CDR2: SGHRS, YFSETQ. The length of the CDR3 is 16 residues. The CDR3 DNA sequence: TGCGCCAGCAGCTTGGAGGTGAGGGCCTCTGGAAACACCATATATTTT. Translating gives CASSLEVRASGNTIYF.

The gene calls are TRBV4-2 and TRBJ1-3; no clear D gene. In germline, CDR1 is LGHNA, CDR2 YNFKEQ. The CDR3 totals 17 residues. V was cut by 0 bases and J by 0 bases, with 12 bases left in between. This CDR3 reads CASSQDVTGTSGNTIYF. CDR3 nucleotides: TGTGCCAGCAGCCAAGATGTGACGGGAACCTCTGGAAACACCATATATTTT.

The J gene is TRBJ2-6, the V gene TRBV30; the D is unclear. The CDR3 contains 12 residues. Germline CDR1 reads GTSNPN; CDR2 reads SVGIG (reference sequence). Between the trimmed V and J ends, which lost 7 bases and 1 base, there was a span of 5 bases. The DNA for the CDR3 is TGTGCCTTTTCTTCTGGGGCCAACGTCCTGACTTTC. It encodes CAFSSGANVLTF.

This clone was counted a single time. CDR3: CASSPTSGGKETQYF. The CDR3 bases are TGTGCCAGCAGCCCGACTAGCGGGGGGAAAGAGACCCAGTACTTC. The V gene is TRBV5-4, the J gene TRBJ2-5; 13 bases agree with TRBD2. V dropped 4 bases and J dropped 3; count of bases not matched to a gene: 3. Germline CDR1 reads SGHNT; CDR2 reads YYREEE (reference sequence). CDR3 length: 15 amino acids.

This chain joins TRBV5-6 and TRBJ1-2, with a tentative D call TRBD1 (6 bases). Looked up from germline, CDR1 is SGHDT and CDR2 is YYEEEE. Trimming took 0 bases from V and 6 from J, leaving 12 bases between them. The length of the CDR3 is 14 residues. The CDR3 DNA follows: TGTGCCAGCAGCTTGGTGTCAGGGGAAGATGGCTACACCTTC. Translating it yields CASSLVSGEDGYTF.

This clone is a singleton in its sample. This chain joins TRBV27 and TRBJ1-5; D might be TRBD1 (5 bases). CDR3 length: 14 residues. Between the trimmed V and J ends, which lost 5 bases and 7 bases, there was a span of 15 bases. The germline V gene has CDR1 MNHEY and CDR2 SMNVEV (reference sequence). The CDR3 sequence is CASSLDSFRQPQHF. Here the CDR3 DNA reads TGTGCCAGCAGTCTCGACAGCTTTCGGCAGCCCCAGCATTTT.

This clone was counted once. V gene TRBV5-8 combines with J gene TRBJ2-7; D may be TRBD2 (5 bases). Germline values: CDR1 SGHTS, CDR2 YDEGEE. Trimming removed 3 bases at V and 6 bases at J, with 13 bases between. This CDR3 spans 13 amino acids. The DNA for the CDR3 is TGTGCCAGCAGCTCATACTCAGGACTCGAGCAGTACTTC. Translated: CASSSYSGLEQYF.

This clone has just one count. The chain employs TRBV21-1 and TRBJ2-4; no DNA check was done on the table's D call, TRBD2. TRBV21-1 is assigned pseudogene status. The CDR3 length is 14 residues. The CDR3: CASSNTGVGNIQYF. The CDR3, as DNA: TGTGCCAGCAGCAACACCGGGGTTGGAAACATTCAGTACTTC.

J is TRBJ2-1 and V is TRBV7-3, with 10 nucleotides matching TRBD1. Per germline, CDR1 SGHTA and CDR2 FQGTGA. V was pared by 3 bases and J by 0 bases, with 11 bases of the junction left unmatched. The CDR3 contains 19 residues. CDR3 nucleotide sequence: TGTGCCAGCAGCTTCCCGGGACAGGGGAATTTAAGCTCCTACAATGAGCAGTTCTTC. It codes for CASSFPGQGNLSSYNEQFF.

The genes are TRBV18 and TRBJ2-2, with a weak D call TRBD2 (6 bases). CDR3 length equals 15 residues. Per germline, CDR1 KGHSH and CDR2 LQKENI. V lost 2 bases to trimming and J lost 4 bases, with 11 bases between them. The CDR3 nucleotides read TGTGCCAGCTCACCAACCTGGGGAGGCACCGGGGAGCTGTTTTTT. This sequence encodes CASSPTWGGTGELFF.

This rearrangement joins TRBV11-2 to TRBJ2-2; unclear D gene. Trimming removed 5 bases at V and 5 bases at J, with 9 bases between. This CDR3 is built from 13 residues. The germline gives CDR1 SGHAT, CDR2 FQNNGV. CDR3 coding DNA: TGTGCCAGCAGCCACCGTCAGACCGGGGAGCTGTTTTTT. It encodes CASSHRQTGELFF.

The chain employs TRBV7-2 and TRBJ2-1, with D maybe TRBD2 (5 bases). The CDR3 runs to 15 residues. The germline gives CDR1 SGHTA, CDR2 FQGNSA. The ends were cut back, 4 bases at V and 8 bases at J, with 18 bases in the middle. This CDR3 is CASSSTAVLHYEQFF. The CDR3 DNA follows: TGTGCCAGCAGCTCCACAGCGGTACTCCACTATGAGCAGTTCTTC.

The chain recombines TRBV3-1 (or the pseudogene TRBV3-2) with TRBJ1-1; D ambiguous. V gave up 4 bases and J gave up 0 bases, with 12 bases separating them. This CDR3 is built from 15 residues. Germline loops: CDR1 LGHDT, CDR2 YNNKEL (reference sequence). CDR3 loop: CASSLRRDVNTEAFF. The CDR3 DNA reads TGTGCCAGCAGCCTTCGGAGGGATGTGAACACTGAAGCTTTCTTT.

This sequence joins TRBV5-1 and TRBJ2-1; the D gene is possibly TRBD1 (6 bases). Germline CDR1 and CDR2: SGHRS and YFSETQ. The V and J ends lost 4 bases and 7 bases respectively, with 24 bases between them. The CDR3 totals 17 residues. The CDR3 loop is CASSAQVQGKVSNEQFF. The CDR3 nucleotides are TGCGCCAGCAGCGCCCAAGTACAGGGAAAGGTTTCAAATGAGCAGTTCTTC.

CDR3 sequence: CASSQGRGGNTIYF. CDR3 nucleotide sequence: TGTGCCAGCAGCCAAGGGAGAGGGGGAAACACCATATATTTT. V usage is TRBV4-2 and J usage is TRBJ1-3; D is unresolved. The CDR3 is 14 amino acids. Looked up from germline, CDR1 is LGHNA and CDR2 is YNFKEQ. Trimming cost V 1 base and J 4 bases, with 8 bases left between them.

The chain is built from TRBV4-2 and TRBJ2-3; 8 bases fit TRBD2. The CDR3 runs 18 residues. Losses at the gene ends were 5 bases for V and 2 bases for J; bases not matched to a gene: 15. Germline CDR1 is LGHNA and CDR2 is YNFKEQ. The CDR3 nucleotides are TGTGCCAGCAGCTCCCACGGTGCCGGGGGGGCAAACACAGATACGCAGTATTTT. Translated, it gives CASSSHGAGGANTDTQYF.